This T cell receptor beta chain is from a study of blood T cell repertoires in COVID-19. Study in general: COVID-19 samples from acute and convalescent phases originated in the United States, Italy and Spain. PBMCs, B-cell-depleted T cells, or T cells were the source of the cDNA or gDNA that made up the material.

Germline V CDR1 and CDR2: MDHEN, SYDVKM. The junction had 11 bases not matched to a gene; V was cut back by 7 bases and J by 3 bases. This CDR3 region has 16 residues. Under the authors' procedure: Estimation of nucleated cell counts was performed using reference gene primer amplification. Clones were read by immunoSEQ multiplex PCR, and TCRdb kept only the in-frame ones, dropping some. V, J and clone size reflect that table, while D and trimming were determined from the DNA. The sample has 65,000 to 90,000 clones; roughly 87% are singletons. The source is a young man with acute or convalescent COVID-19. This chain connects TRBV28 to TRBJ2-1, with TRBD2 matching over 8 bases. The sample was peripheral blood. CDR3 protein: CASNTRGREDYNEQFF. The CDR3 coding sequence is TGTGCCAGCAATACCCGGGGGCGGGAGGACTACAATGAGCAGTTCTTC.